This record concerns one TCR beta chain sequence. Its antigen is unknown. Patients with autoimmune history or systemic immunosuppression were excluded. The CDR3 has 14 residues. Per germline, CDR1 MNHNY and CDR2 SVGAGI (reference sequence). V shed 5 bases and J shed 8 bases, with 18 bases lying between them. This entry belongs to a study of OX40 agonist ivuxolimab in advanced cancers. About the study: Three patients had partial responses: one hepatocellular carcinoma, two cutaneous melanoma. Study-wide points: Average numbers of expanded clones were greater in CD8+ T cells than in CD4+.

Clones were read by immunoSEQ multiplex PCR, and TCRdb kept only the in-frame ones, dropping some. The sample lists under 100,000 clones, about 84% occurring once. The sample was CD4+ or CD8+ T cells sorted from blood, taken in a trial of the OX40 agonist ivuxolimab. This clonotype originated in an adult with an advanced solid tumor such as melanoma, head and neck, liver or kidney cancer. The rearrangement links TRBV6-6 to TRBJ1-1; tentative D call: TRBD1 (5 bases). The DNA for the CDR3 is TGTGCCAGCAGTGGGCAGAAGGGGTGGAGAGAAGCTTTCTTT. Its translation: CASSGQKGWREAFF.